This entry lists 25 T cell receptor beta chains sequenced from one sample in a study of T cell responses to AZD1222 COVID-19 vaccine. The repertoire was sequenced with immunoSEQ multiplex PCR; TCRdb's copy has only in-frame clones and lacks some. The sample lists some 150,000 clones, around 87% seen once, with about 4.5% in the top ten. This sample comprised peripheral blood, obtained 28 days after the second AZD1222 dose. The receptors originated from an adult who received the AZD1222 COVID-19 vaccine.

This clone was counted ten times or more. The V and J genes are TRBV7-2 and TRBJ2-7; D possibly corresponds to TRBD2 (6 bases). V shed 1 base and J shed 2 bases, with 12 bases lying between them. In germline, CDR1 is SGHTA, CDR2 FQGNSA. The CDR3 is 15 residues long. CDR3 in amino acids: CASSLVAGSAYEQYF. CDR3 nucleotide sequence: TGTGCCAGCAGCTTAGTGGCGGGGTCCGCCTACGAGCAGTACTTC. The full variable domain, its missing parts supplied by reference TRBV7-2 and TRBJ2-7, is GAGVSQSPSNKVTEKGKDVELRCDPISGHTALYWYRQSLGQGLEFLIYFQGNSAPDKSGLPSDRFSAERTGGSVSTLTIQRTQQEDSAVYLCASSLVAGSAYEQYFGPGTRLTVT.

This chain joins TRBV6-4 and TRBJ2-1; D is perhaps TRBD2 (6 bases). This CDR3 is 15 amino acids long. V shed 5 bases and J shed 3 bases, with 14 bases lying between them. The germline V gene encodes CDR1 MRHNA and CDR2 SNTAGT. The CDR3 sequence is CASSPRDSNYNEQFF. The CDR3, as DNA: TGTGCCAGCAGTCCACGGGACTCAAACTACAATGAGCAGTTCTTC.

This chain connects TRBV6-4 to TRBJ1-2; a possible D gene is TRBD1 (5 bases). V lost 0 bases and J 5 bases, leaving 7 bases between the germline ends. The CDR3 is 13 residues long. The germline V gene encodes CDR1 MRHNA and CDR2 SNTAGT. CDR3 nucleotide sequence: TGTGCCAGCAGTGACTCGTGGGGGTATGGCTACACCTTC. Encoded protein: CASSDSWGYGYTF.

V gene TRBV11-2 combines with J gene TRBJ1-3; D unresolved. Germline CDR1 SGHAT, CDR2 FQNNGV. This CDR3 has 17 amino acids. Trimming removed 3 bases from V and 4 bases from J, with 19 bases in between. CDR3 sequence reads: CASSFYVSPRRGNTIYF. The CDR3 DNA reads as TGTGCCAGCAGCTTTTACGTCTCCCCCAGACGGGGAAACACCATATATTTT.

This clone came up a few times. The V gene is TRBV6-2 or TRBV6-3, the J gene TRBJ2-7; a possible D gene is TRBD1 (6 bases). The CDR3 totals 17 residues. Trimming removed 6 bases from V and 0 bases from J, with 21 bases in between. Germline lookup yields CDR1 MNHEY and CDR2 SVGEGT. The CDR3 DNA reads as TGTGCCAGCAGCCCAAGGGGTGCAGGGGTTGCCTCCTACGAGCAGTACTTC. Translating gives CASSPRGAGVASYEQYF.

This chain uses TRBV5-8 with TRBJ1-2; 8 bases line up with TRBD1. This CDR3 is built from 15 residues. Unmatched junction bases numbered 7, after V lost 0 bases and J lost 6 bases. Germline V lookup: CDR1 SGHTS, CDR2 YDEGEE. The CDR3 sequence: CASSLARQGAHGYTF. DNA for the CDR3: TGTGCCAGCAGCTTGGCCCGTCAGGGGGCCCATGGCTACACCTTC.

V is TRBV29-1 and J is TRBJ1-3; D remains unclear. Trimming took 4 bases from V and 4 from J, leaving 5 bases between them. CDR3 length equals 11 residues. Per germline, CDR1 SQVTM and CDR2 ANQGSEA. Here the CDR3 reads CSVVRGNTIYF. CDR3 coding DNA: TGCAGCGTTGTGAGGGGAAACACCATATATTTT.

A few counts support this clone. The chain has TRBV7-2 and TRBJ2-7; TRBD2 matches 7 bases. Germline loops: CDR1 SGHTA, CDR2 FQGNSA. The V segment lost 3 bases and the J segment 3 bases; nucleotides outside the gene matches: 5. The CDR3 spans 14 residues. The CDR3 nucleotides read TGTGCCAGCAGCTTCGGCAGGGACTACTACGAGCAGTACTTC. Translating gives CASSFGRDYYEQYF.

CDR3 DNA: TGTGCCAGCAGCTTCGTGATCGGCAAAGAGACCCAGTACTTC. Translation gives CASSFVIGKETQYF. The chain uses TRBV7-2 and TRBJ2-5, with D uncertain. The CDR3 contains 14 residues. In germline, CDR1 is SGHTA, CDR2 FQGNSA. Trimming left V 3 bases short and J 3 bases short, with 11 bases between.

As DNA, the CDR3 is TGTGCCAGCAGCCAAGAAACAGGGTCCTATGGCTACACCTTC. Translated: CASSQETGSYGYTF. The rearrangement uses TRBV4-2 and TRBJ1-2, with TRBD1 as a possible D gene (6 bases). Between the trimmed V and J ends, which lost 0 bases and 4 bases, there was a span of 9 bases. This CDR3 has 14 residues. The germline V gene has CDR1 LGHNA and CDR2 YNFKEQ.

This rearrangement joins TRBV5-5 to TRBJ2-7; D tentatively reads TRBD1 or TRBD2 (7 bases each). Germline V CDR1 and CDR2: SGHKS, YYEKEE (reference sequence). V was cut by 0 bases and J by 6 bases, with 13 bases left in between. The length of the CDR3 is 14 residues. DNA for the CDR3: TGTGCCAGCAGCTTGGACAGGGGAGGGGGCGAGCAGTACTTC. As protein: CASSLDRGGGEQYF.

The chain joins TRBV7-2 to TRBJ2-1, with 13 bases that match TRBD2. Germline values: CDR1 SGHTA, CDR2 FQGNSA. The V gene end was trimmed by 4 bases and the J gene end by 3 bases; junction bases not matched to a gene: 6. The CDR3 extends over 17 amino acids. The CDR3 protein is CASSSTTSGGFYNEQFF. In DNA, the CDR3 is TGTGCCAGCAGCTCTACGACTAGCGGGGGGTTCTACAATGAGCAGTTCTTC. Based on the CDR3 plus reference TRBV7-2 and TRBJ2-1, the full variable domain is GAGVSQSPSNKVTEKGKDVELRCDPISGHTALYWYRQSLGQGLEFLIYFQGNSAPDKSGLPSDRFSAERTGGSVSTLTIQRTQQEDSAVYLCASSSTTSGGFYNEQFFGPGTRLTVL.

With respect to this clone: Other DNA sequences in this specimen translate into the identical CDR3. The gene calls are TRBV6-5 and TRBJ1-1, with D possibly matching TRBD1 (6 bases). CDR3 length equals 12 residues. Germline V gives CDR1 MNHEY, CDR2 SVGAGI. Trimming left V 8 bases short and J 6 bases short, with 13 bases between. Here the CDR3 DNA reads TGTGCCAGCGGTAGGGGGAGGGCTGAAGCTTTCTTT. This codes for CASGRGRAEAFF.

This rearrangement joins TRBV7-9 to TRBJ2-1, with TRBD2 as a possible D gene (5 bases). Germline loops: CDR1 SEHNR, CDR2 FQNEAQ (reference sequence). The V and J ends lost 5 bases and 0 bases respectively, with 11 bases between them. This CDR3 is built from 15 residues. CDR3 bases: TGTGCCAGCAGCGAAACGGGGAGCTCCTACAATGAGCAGTTCTTC. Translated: CASSETGSSYNEQFF.

For the CDR3, the DNA is TGTGCCAGCAGCTTAATAATGAACACTGAAGCTTTCTTT. Encoded protein: CASSLIMNTEAFF. The chain links TRBV6-5 to TRBJ1-1; D unclear. The germline gives CDR1 MNHEY, CDR2 SVGAGI. Trimming shortened V by 6 bases and J by 0 bases, and 8 bases separated the two germline ends. This CDR3 comprises 13 residues.

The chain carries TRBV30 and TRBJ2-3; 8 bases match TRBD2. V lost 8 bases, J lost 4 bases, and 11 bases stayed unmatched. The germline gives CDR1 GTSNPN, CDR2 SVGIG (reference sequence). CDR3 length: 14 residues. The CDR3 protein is CAQDGRGGSDTQYF. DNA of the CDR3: TGTGCCCAGGACGGACGGGGGGGTTCAGATACGCAGTATTTT.

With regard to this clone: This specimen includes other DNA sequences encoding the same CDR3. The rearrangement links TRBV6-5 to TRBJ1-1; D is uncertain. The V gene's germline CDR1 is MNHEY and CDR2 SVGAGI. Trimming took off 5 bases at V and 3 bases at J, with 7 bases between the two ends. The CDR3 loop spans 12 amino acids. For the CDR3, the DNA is TGTGCCAGCAGTACAGTATACACTGAAGCTTTCTTT. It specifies CASSTVYTEAFF.

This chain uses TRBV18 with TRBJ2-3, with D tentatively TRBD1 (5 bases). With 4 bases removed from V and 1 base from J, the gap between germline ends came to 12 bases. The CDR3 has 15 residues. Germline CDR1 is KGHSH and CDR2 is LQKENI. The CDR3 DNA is TGTGCCAGCTCACGGACAATCCTTGGCACAGATACGCAGTATTTT. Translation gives CASSRTILGTDTQYF.

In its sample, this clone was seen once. The CDR3 spells CASSRGTGRNQPQHF. Here the CDR3 DNA reads TGTGCCAGCTCACGCGGGACAGGCCGCAATCAGCCCCAGCATTTT. V gene TRBV18 combines with J gene TRBJ1-5, with 8 bases lining up with TRBD1. From germline, CDR1 is KGHSH and CDR2 LQKENI. This CDR3 has 15 amino acids. The trim removed 4 bases at V and 2 bases at J, leaving 4 bases unmatched.

The DNA for the CDR3 is TGTGCCAGCAGCTTTTGGGGGAACTCTGGAAACACCATATATTTT. It yields the protein CASSFWGNSGNTIYF. The V and J genes are TRBV5-6 and TRBJ1-3, with D perhaps matching TRBD1 (5 bases). CDR3 length: 15 amino acids. In germline, CDR1 is SGHDT, CDR2 YYEEEE. The V gene lost 2 bases and the J gene lost 0 bases, with 9 bases spanning the gap.

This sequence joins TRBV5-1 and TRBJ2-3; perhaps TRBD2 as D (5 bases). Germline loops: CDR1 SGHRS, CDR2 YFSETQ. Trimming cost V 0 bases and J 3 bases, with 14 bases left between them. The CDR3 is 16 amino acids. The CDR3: CASSLDGVGRTDTQYF. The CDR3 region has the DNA TGCGCCAGCAGCTTGGACGGGGTTGGAAGAACAGATACGCAGTATTTT.

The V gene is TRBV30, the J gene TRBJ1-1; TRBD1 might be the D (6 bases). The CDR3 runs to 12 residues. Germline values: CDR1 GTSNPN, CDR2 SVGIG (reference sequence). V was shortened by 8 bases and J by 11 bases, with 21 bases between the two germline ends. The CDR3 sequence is CAGQGQYRGAFF. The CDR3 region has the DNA TGTGCCGGCCAGGGGCAGTACCGAGGGGCTTTCTTT.

CDR3 sequence: CASSLGFREKLFF. CDR3 coding DNA: TGTGCCAGCAGTTTAGGGTTCCGGGAAAAACTGTTTTTT. J is TRBJ1-4 and V is TRBV12-3 or TRBV12-4; D is unclear. This CDR3 has 13 amino acids. V shed 1 base and J shed 8 bases, with 8 bases lying between them.

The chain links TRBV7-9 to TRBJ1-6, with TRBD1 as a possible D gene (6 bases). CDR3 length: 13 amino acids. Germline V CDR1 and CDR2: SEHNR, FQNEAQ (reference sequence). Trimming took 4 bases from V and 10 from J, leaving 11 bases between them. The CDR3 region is CASSSQTGSPLHF. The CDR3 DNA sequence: TGTGCCAGCAGCTCTCAGACAGGATCACCCCTCCACTTT. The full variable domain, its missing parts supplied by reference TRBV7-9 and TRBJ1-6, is DTGVSQNPRHKITKRGQNVTFRCDPISEHNRLYWYRQTLGQGPEFLTYFQNEAQLEKSRLLSDRFSAERPKGSFSTLEIQRTEQGDSAMYLCASSSQTGSPLHFGNGTRLTVT.

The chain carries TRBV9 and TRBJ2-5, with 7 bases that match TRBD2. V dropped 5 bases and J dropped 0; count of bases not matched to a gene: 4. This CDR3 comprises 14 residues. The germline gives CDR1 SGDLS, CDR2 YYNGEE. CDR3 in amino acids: CASSPSGYQETQYF. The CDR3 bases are TGTGCCAGCAGTCCTAGCGGATACCAAGAGACCCAGTACTTC.